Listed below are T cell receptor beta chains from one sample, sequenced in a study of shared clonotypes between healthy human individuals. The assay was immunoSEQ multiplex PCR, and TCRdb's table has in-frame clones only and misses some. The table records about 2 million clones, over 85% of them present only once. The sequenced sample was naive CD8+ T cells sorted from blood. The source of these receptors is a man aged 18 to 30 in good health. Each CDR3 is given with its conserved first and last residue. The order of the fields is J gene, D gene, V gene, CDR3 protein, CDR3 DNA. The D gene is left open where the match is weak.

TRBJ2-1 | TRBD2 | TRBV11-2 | CASSQEGPAGEDNEQFF | TGTGCCAGCAGCCAAGAGGGCCCAGCGGGGGAGGACAATGAGCAGTTCTTC
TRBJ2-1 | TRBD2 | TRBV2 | CASSEAGLVYNEQFF | TGTGCCAGCAGTGAAGCAGGACTAGTCTACAATGAGCAGTTCTTC
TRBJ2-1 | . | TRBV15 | CATSREGGSYNEQFF | TGTGCCACCAGCAGAGAGGGGGGTTCCTACAATGAGCAGTTCTTC
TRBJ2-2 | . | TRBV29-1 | CSVDRAGELFF | TGCAGCGTTGATCGCGCCGGGGAGCTGTTTTTT
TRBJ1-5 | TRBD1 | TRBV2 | CASSEVQGAILSNQPQHF | TGTGCCAGCAGTGAAGTTCAGGGGGCTATTCTGAGCAATCAGCCCCAGCATTTT
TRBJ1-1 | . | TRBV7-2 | CASSLEPLFELVF | TGTGCCAGCAGCTTAGAACCCCTTTTTGAGTTGGTCTTT
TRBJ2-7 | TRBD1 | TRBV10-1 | CASSESGVQGVSEQYF | TGCGCCAGCAGTGAGTCGGGGGTACAGGGGGTGAGCGAGCAGTACTTC
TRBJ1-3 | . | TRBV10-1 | CASSESTRGNTIYF | TGCGCCAGCAGTGAGTCGACCAGAGGAAACACCATATATTTT
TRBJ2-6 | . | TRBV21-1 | CASSKEGAHSGANVLTF | TGTGCCAGCAGCAAAGAGGGCGCGCACTCTGGGGCCAACGTCCTGACTTTC
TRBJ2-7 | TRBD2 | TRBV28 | CASSFGPAGAYEQYF | TGTGCCAGCAGTTTTGGTCCAGCGGGAGCCTACGAGCAGTACTTC
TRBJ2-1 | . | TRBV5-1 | CASSLNGDNEQFF | TGCGCCAGCAGCTTGAATGGCGACAATGAGCAGTTCTTC
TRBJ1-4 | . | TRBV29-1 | CSDGGTGEEEKLFF | TGCAGCGACGGAGGTACGGGAGAAGAAGAAAAACTGTTTTTT
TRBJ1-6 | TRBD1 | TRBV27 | CASTPGTGFTPLHF | TGTGCCAGCACCCCCGGGACAGGGTTTACACCCCTCCACTTT
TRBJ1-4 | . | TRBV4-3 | CASSQGGPYSEKLFF | TGCGCCAGCAGCCAAGGTGGTCCATATAGTGAAAAACTGTTTTTT
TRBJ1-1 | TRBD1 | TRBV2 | CASKQQGENTEAFF | TGTGCCAGCAAACAACAGGGGGAGAACACTGAAGCTTTCTTT
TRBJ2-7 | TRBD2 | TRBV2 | CASSDLLAGVDYEQYF | TGTGCCAGCAGTGATCTTCTAGCGGGAGTCGACTACGAGCAGTACTTC
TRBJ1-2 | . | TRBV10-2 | CASSESLGGQGGYTF | TGCGCCAGCAGTGAGTCGTTGGGGGGGCAGGGAGGCTACACCTTC
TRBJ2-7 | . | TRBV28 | CASRRDGSYEQYF | TGTGCCAGCAGAAGGGACGGATCCTACGAGCAGTACTTC
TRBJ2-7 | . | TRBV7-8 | CASSLAVSYYEQYF | TGTGCCAGCAGCTTAGCGGTCTCATACTACGAGCAGTACTTC
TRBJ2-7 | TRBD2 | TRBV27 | CASSPSAGESSYEQYF | TGTGCCAGCAGTCCAAGCGCGGGAGAGAGCTCCTACGAGCAGTACTTC
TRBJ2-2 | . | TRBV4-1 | CASSRVGSGTGELFF | TGCGCCAGCAGCCGGGTGGGATCGGGCACCGGGGAGCTGTTTTTT
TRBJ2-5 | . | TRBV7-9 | CASSLVVGAFQETQYF | TGTGCCAGCAGCTTAGTAGTTGGGGCTTTCCAAGAGACCCAGTACTTC
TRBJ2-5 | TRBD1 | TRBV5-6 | CASSGDRDQETQYF | TGTGCCAGCAGCGGGGACAGGGACCAAGAGACCCAGTACTTC
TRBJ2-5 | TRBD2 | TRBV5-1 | CASSDKGLKETQYF | TGCGCCAGCAGCGACAAGGGACTAAAAGAGACCCAGTACTTC
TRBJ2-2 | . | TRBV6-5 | CASTDYYTGELFF | TGTGCCAGCACCGACTACTACACCGGGGAGCTGTTTTTT
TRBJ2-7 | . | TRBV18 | CASSTNYEQYF | TGTGCCAGCTCGACTAACTACGAGCAGTACTTC
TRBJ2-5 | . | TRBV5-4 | CASSSGLETQYF | TGTGCCAGCAGCTCGGGACTCGAGACCCAGTACTTC
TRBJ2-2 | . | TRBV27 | CASSLFSTGELFF | TGTGCCAGCAGTTTATTCAGCACCGGGGAGCTGTTTTTT
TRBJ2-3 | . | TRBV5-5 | CASSANRDALEEDTQYF | TGTGCCAGCAGCGCGAACCGGGACGCACTAGAGGAAGATACGCAGTATTTT